The clone carrying this T cell receptor (beta chain) was picked up a small number of times. Random hexamers were used to reverse transcribe an amount of about 0.5 to 1 ug RNA. Amplification of TCR beta CDR3 used immunoSEQ multiplex PCR across 54 Vbeta and 13 Jbeta. MiXCR, run by TCRdb on the immunoSEQ multiplex PCR reads, gives a single entry per CDR3 protein. The sample has about 300,000 distinct CDR3 sequences; over 75% are singletons. This record comes from a study of CD8 T cells in Susac syndrome. The CDR3 is 13 residues long. V lost 7 bases to trimming and J lost 5 bases, with 11 bases between them. Germline assignment: CDR1 SGHVS and CDR2 FQNEAQ.

The sequenced material came from CD8+ T cells from PBMCs. This chain connects TRBV7-8 to TRBJ1-4, with D maybe TRBD1 (5 bases). The clonotype was recovered from a human donor with multiple sclerosis. CDR3 protein: CASTRDVNEKLFF. As DNA, the CDR3 is TGTGCCAGCACCCGGGACGTCAATGAAAAACTGTTTTTT.